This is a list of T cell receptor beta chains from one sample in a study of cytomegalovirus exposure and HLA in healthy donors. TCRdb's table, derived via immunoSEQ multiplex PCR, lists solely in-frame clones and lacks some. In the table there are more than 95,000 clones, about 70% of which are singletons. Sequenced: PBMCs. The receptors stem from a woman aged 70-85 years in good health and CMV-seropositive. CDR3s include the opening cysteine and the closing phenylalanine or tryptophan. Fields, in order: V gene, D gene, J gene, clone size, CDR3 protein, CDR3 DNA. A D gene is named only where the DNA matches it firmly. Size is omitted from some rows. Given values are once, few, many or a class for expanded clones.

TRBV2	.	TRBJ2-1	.	CASRQGLKYRYNEQFF	TGTGCCAGCAGGCAGGGACTTAAATACCGCTACAATGAGCAGTTCTTC
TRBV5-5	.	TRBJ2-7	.	CASSPPTGRAYEQYF	TGTGCCAGCAGCCCGCCAACAGGGAGGGCCTACGAGCAGTACTTC
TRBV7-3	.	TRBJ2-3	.	CASSYPGTDTQYF	TGTGCCAGCAGCTACCCGGGGACAGATACGCAGTATTTT
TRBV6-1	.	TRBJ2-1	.	CASTGGVSSYNEQFF	TGTGCCAGCACTGGAGGGGTCAGCTCCTACAATGAGCAGTTCTTC
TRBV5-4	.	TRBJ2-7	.	CASSLDGGGEQYF	TGTGCCAGCAGTTTGGACGGTGGCGGGGAGCAGTACTTC
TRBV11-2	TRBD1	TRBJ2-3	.	CASSHQAGTGGHGTQYF	TGTGCCAGCAGCCATCAAGCCGGGACAGGGGGGCATGGTACGCAGTATTTT
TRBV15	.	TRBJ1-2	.	CATSRDAGTLGGYTF	TGTGCCACCAGCAGAGATGCCGGGACTTTGGGTGGCTACACCTTC
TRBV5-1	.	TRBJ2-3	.	CASSLGQVTDTQYF	TGCGCCAGCAGCTTGGGACAGGTCACAGATACGCAGTATTTT
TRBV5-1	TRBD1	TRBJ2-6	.	CASRPTGGRETGANVLTF	TGCGCCAGCAGGCCCACAGGGGGAAGGGAAACTGGGGCCAACGTCCTGACTTTC
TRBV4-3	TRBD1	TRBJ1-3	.	CASSQQTGSGNTIYF	TGCGCCAGCAGCCAGCAGACAGGGTCCGGAAACACCATATATTTT
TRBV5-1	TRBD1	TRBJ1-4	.	CASSRDRGKEKLFF	TGCGCCAGCAGCAGGGACAGGGGCAAGGAAAAACTGTTTTTT
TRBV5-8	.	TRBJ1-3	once	CASSSAGHSGNTIYF	TGTGCCAGCAGCTCGGCAGGGCACTCTGGAAACACCATATATTTT
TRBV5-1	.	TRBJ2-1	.	CASSPGLLRLGDEQFF	TGCGCCAGCAGCCCGGGACTTCTGCGTTTGGGGGATGAGCAGTTCTTC
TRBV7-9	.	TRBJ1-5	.	CASSLGSGGTGNQPQHF	TGTGCCAGCAGCTTAGGGTCGGGGGGGACGGGCAATCAGCCCCAGCATTTT
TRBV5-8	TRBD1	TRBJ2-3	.	CASSSDRGLTDTQYF	TGTGCCAGCAGCTCAGACAGGGGGCTCACAGATACGCAGTATTTT
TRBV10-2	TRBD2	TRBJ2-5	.	CATRTSGSSETQYF	TGCGCCACCAGGACTAGCGGGAGTTCTGAGACCCAGTACTTC
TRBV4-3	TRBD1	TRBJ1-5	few	CASSHGTGDQPQHF	TGCGCCAGCAGCCACGGGACAGGGGATCAGCCCCAGCATTTT
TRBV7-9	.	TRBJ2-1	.	CASSLKANNEQFF	TGTGCCAGCAGCTTGAAAGCTAACAATGAGCAGTTCTTC
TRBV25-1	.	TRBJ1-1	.	CASSEMKGTTNTEAFF	TGTGCCAGCAGTGAAATGAAAGGGACAACGAACACTGAAGCTTTCTTT
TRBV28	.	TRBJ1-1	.	CASRIPGQNTEAFF	TGTGCCAGCAGGATACCGGGACAGAACACTGAAGCTTTCTTT
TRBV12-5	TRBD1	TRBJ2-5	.	CASGPGQGAGETQYF	TGTGCTAGTGGTCCGGGACAGGGGGCGGGAGAGACCCAGTACTTC
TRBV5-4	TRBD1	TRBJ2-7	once	CASSGGQGISYEQYF	TGTGCCAGCAGCGGCGGACAGGGCATAAGCTACGAGCAGTACTTC
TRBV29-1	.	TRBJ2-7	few	CSAGPGFYEQYF	TGCAGCGCTGGGCCAGGCTTCTACGAGCAGTACTTC
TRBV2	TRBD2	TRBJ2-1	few	CASSPAGGGYNEQFF	TGTGCCAGCAGTCCAGCGGGAGGGGGGTACAATGAGCAGTTCTTC
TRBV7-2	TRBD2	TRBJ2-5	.	CASSLNSGGAVTQYF	TGTGCCAGCAGCTTAAATAGCGGGGGGGCCGTGACCCAGTACTTC
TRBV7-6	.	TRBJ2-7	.	CASSLGGQNEQYF	TGTGCCAGCAGCTTAGGCGGGCAAAACGAGCAGTACTTC
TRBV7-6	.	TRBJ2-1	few	CASSLIGLADNEQFF	TGTGCCAGCAGCTTAATCGGTCTAGCAGACAATGAGCAGTTCTTC
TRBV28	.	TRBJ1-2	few	CASSPRPYGYTF	TGTGCCAGCAGTCCTAGGCCTTATGGCTACACCTTC
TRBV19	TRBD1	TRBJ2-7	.	CASSMTGVDEQYF	TGTGCCAGTAGTATGACAGGGGTCGACGAGCAGTACTTC
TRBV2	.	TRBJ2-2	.	CASPKGGPNTGELFF	TGTGCCAGCCCAAAAGGAGGCCCGAACACCGGGGAGCTGTTTTTT
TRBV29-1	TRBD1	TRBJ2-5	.	CSAILQGETQYF	TGCAGCGCAATTCTACAGGGGGAGACCCAGTACTTC
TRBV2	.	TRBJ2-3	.	CASRGDTDTQYF	TGTGCCAGCAGGGGAGACACAGATACGCAGTATTTT
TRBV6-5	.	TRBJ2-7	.	CASSYRMGQGYEQYF	TGTGCCAGCAGTTATAGAATGGGGCAGGGCTACGAGCAGTACTTC
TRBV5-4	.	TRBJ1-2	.	CATTGGRGYTF	TGTGCCACCACGGGGGGACGGGGCTACACCTTC
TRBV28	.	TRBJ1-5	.	CASSWRVGRVGNQPQHF	TGTGCCAGCAGCTGGAGGGTGGGCAGGGTCGGCAATCAGCCCCAGCATTTT
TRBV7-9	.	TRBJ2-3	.	CASNRPGGSTDTQYF	TGTGCCAGCAACAGGCCAGGAGGGAGCACAGATACGCAGTATTTT
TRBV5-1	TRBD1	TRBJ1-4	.	CASSWVPGQADEKLFF	TGCGCCAGCAGCTGGGTCCCCGGACAGGCTGATGAAAAACTGTTTTTT
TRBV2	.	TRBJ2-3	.	CASRLDTDTQYF	TGTGCCAGCCGACTAGACACAGATACGCAGTATTTT
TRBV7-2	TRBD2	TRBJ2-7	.	CASSPSGGASYEQYF	TGTGCCAGCAGCCCTAGCGGGGGGGCGTCCTACGAGCAGTACTTC
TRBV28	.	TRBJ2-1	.	CASNQKIDSYNEQFF	TGTGCCAGCAACCAAAAAATTGACAGTTACAATGAGCAGTTCTTC
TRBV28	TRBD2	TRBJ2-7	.	CASSLAGGNYEQYF	TGTGCCAGCAGTTTAGCGGGGGGGAACTACGAGCAGTACTTC
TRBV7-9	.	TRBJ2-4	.	CASSLVQGLAKNIQYF	TGTGCCAGCAGCTTAGTCCAGGGACTAGCCAAAAACATTCAGTACTTC
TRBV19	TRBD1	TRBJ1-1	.	CASADRLNTEAFF	TGTGCCAGTGCGGACAGGTTGAACACTGAAGCTTTCTTT
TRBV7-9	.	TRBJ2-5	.	CASSVGETQYF	TGTGCCAGCAGCGTCGGAGAGACCCAGTACTTC
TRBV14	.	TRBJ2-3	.	CASSQDSLDTQYF	TGTGCCAGCAGCCAAGATTCTCTGGATACGCAGTATTTT
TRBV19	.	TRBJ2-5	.	CASSIVRGETQYF	TGTGCCAGTAGTATAGTCAGGGGAGAGACCCAGTACTTC
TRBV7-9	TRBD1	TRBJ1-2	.	CASSPQTTGANYGYTF	TGTGCCAGCAGCCCCCAAACAACAGGGGCCAACTATGGCTACACCTTC
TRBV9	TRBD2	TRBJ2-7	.	CASSVEAGGPYEQYF	TGTGCCAGCAGCGTTGAAGCGGGAGGGCCCTACGAGCAGTACTTC
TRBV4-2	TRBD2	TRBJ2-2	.	CASSQEGLADTGELFF	TGTGCCAGCAGCCAAGAGGGACTAGCGGACACCGGGGAGCTGTTTTTT
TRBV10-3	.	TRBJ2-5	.	CAISRDSSETQYF	TGTGCCATCAGTCGGGACTCTTCGGAGACCCAGTACTTC
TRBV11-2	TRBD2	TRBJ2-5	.	CASSAGVKETQYF	TGTGCCAGCAGCGCGGGGGTTAAGGAGACCCAGTACTTC
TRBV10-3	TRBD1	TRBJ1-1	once	CAISVGQGANEAFF	TGTGCCATCAGTGTGGGACAGGGGGCAAACGAAGCTTTCTTT
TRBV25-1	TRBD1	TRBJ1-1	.	CASSGRDRSRADTEAFF	TGTGCCAGCAGTGGTAGGGACAGGTCGAGGGCTGACACTGAAGCTTTCTTT
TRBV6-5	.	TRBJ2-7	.	CASSSSVNEQYF	TGTGCCAGCAGTTCCAGCGTCAACGAGCAGTACTTC
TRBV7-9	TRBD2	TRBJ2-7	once	CASSLRASGGAYEQYF	TGTGCCAGCAGCTTAAGAGCTAGCGGGGGGGCGTACGAGCAGTACTTC
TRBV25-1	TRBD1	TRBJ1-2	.	CASSSTRQGLGYTF	TGTGCCAGCAGCTCTACCCGACAGGGGCTCGGCTACACCTTC
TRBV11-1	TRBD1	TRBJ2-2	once	CASSPSDRGRSGELFF	TGTGCCAGCAGCCCCTCGGACAGGGGTAGATCCGGGGAGCTGTTTTTT
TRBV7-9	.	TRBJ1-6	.	CASSLRAGNLPLHF	TGTGCCAGCAGCTTAAGGGCGGGGAATTTACCCCTCCACTTT
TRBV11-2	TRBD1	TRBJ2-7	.	CASSHGTGGGYEQYF	TGTGCCAGCAGCCACGGGACAGGGGGGGGCTACGAGCAGTACTTC
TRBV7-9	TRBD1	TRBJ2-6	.	CSSSQRQGSSGANVLTF	TGTTCCAGCAGCCAGAGACAGGGGAGCTCTGGGGCCAACGTCCTGACTTTC